This entry lists 24 T cell receptor beta chains sequenced from one sample in a study of cytomegalovirus exposure and HLA in healthy donors. The study ran its PCR with 60 Vbeta and 13 Jbeta primers. Using immunoSEQ multiplex PCR, the repertoire was profiled, and TCRdb retains in-frame clones only, with some absent. The data contain roughly 100,000 clones, 60% to 85% of them singletons. Sequencing was done on a sample of PBMCs. Source of these receptors: a male donor in good health and CMV-seronegative.

The CDR3 nucleotides read TGTGCCAGCAGCAATAGCGGGAGCCGGTACAATGAGCAGTTCTTC. Translating gives CASSNSGSRYNEQFF. The chain recombines TRBV6-5 with TRBJ2-1; 9 bases line up with TRBD2. Germline trimming cut 6 bases from V and 4 bases from J; bases unmatched to any gene: 7. CDR1 and CDR2 from the germline V gene are MNHEY and SVGAGI. The CDR3 has 15 residues.

The sample holds a few counts of this clone. Additional DNA sequences in this sample encode the identical CDR3. V usage is TRBV5-1 and J usage is TRBJ2-5; 8 bases agree with TRBD1. The CDR3 totals 13 residues. CDR1 is SGHRS and CDR2 is YFSETQ in the germline V gene. The junction had 2 bases not matched to a gene; V was cut back by 4 bases and J by 3 bases. The CDR3 loop reads CASSTGGEETQYF. The CDR3 DNA sequence: TGCGCCAGCAGCACAGGGGGAGAAGAGACCCAGTACTTC.

This clone was found a few times. This chain connects TRBV6-1 to TRBJ1-3; 8 nucleotides line up with TRBD1. J lost 4 bases, V lost 7 bases, and 3 bases had no gene match. Germline lookup yields CDR1 MNHNS and CDR2 SASEGT. The CDR3 contains 13 residues. CDR3 amino acids: CASTGTGGNTIYF. For the CDR3, the DNA is TGTGCCAGCACTGGGACAGGCGGAAACACCATATATTTT.

CDR3 DNA sequence: TGTGCCAGCAGCCCCCGGGAGGGCACAGATACGCAGTATTTT. Protein sequence: CASSPREGTDTQYF. V is TRBV9 and J is TRBJ2-3; 7 bases align to TRBD2. The CDR3 spans 14 residues. After removal of 4 bases from V and 1 base from J, the junction contained 3 bases not matched to a gene. Germline V gene lookup returns CDR1 SGDLS and CDR2 YYNGEE.

The rearrangement links TRBV2 to TRBJ1-1; D call uncertain. V dropped 1 base and J dropped 4 bases, with 16 bases sitting between them. The CDR3 is made up of 16 amino acids. CDR1 SNHLY and CDR2 FYNNEI come from the germline V gene. CDR3 amino acids: CASSEDPPKTSTEAFF. CDR3 DNA: TGTGCCAGCAGTGAAGATCCCCCCAAAACGAGCACTGAAGCTTTCTTT.

This sequence joins TRBV9 and TRBJ2-7; 7 bases match TRBD2. Germline V gene lookup returns CDR1 SGDLS and CDR2 YYNGEE. Trimming took 4 bases from V and 4 from J; bases not matched to a gene: 11. There are 15 residues in the CDR3. CDR3 residues: CASSPGLTTGYEQYF. The DNA for the CDR3 is TGTGCCAGCAGCCCGGGACTAACTACCGGGTACGAGCAGTACTTC.

In this sample, this clone turned up many times. Other DNA sequences in the same sample also yield this CDR3. V is TRBV6-1 and J is TRBJ1-1; TRBD1 agrees at 7 bases. Trimming removed 6 bases from V and 1 base from J; junction bases left unmatched: 5. The CDR3 has 14 residues. Germline CDR1 reads MNHNS; CDR2 reads SASEGT. The CDR3 DNA sequence: TGTGCCAGCAGGAAAGGACAGGAGAACACTGAAGCTTTCTTT. This translates into CASRKGQENTEAFF.

This chain uses TRBV7-9 with TRBJ2-2, with D perhaps matching TRBD2 (5 bases). V was shortened by 5 bases and J by 4 bases, with 11 bases between the two germline ends. Germline CDR1 SEHNR, CDR2 FQNEAQ (reference sequence). The CDR3 contains 14 residues. Here the CDR3 reads CASSQLSATGELFF. CDR3 in DNA: TGTGCCAGCAGCCAACTTAGCGCCACCGGGGAGCTGTTTTTT.

V and J are TRBV7-2 and TRBJ2-5; a possible D gene is TRBD1 (5 bases). Trimming took off 5 bases at V and 4 bases at J, with 14 bases between the two ends. The CDR3 extends over 14 amino acids. From germline, CDR1 is SGHTA and CDR2 FQGNSA. The CDR3 reads CASSKQVSRETQYF. The DNA for the CDR3 is TGTGCCAGCAGCAAACAGGTTTCCCGAGAGACCCAGTACTTC.

The rearrangement joins TRBV5-1 to TRBJ2-5; 9 nucleotides line up with TRBD2. V lost 4 bases, J lost 5 bases, and 3 bases stayed unmatched. Per the germline V gene, CDR1 is SGHRS and CDR2 is YFSETQ. The CDR3 totals 13 residues. The CDR3 sequence: CASSQGLAETQYF. DNA for the CDR3: TGCGCCAGCAGCCAAGGACTAGCGGAGACCCAGTACTTC.

CDR3 loop: CASSRGRATDTQYF. For the CDR3, the DNA is TGTGCCAGCAGCCGCGGGAGGGCTACAGATACGCAGTATTTT. The chain employs TRBV11-3 and TRBJ2-3; 9 bases are shared with TRBD2. The germline CDR1 and CDR2 sequences are SGHNT and YENEEA. After removal of 5 bases from V and 3 bases from J, the junction contained 3 bases not matched to a gene. The CDR3 has 14 amino acids.

This clone was seen a handful of times. This chain uses TRBV7-3 with TRBJ2-1; 11 bases match TRBD2. Trimming removed 5 bases from V and 6 bases from J; junction bases left unmatched: 15. CDR3 length equals 18 residues. Germline V gene data show CDR1 as SGHTA and CDR2 as FQGTGA. CDR3 residues: CASSPGTSGRRVGNEQFF. Here the CDR3 DNA reads TGTGCCAGCAGCCCCGGGACTAGCGGCCGGCGGGTCGGCAATGAGCAGTTCTTC.

The rearrangement links TRBV19 to TRBJ1-2, with D hard to call. The CDR3 consists of 13 residues. Trimming removed 7 bases from V and 3 bases from J, with 12 bases in between. Germline V gene sequence: CDR1 LNHDA, CDR2 SQIVND (reference sequence). For the CDR3, the DNA is TGTGCCAGTAACGATCAAGGAGACTATGGCTACACCTTC. This translates into CASNDQGDYGYTF.

The CDR3 here is CASSLSMRQGAPNTEAFF. For the CDR3, the DNA is TGCGCCAGCAGCTTGTCGATGCGACAAGGGGCTCCGAACACTGAAGCTTTCTTT. V usage is TRBV5-1 and J usage is TRBJ1-1, with TRBD1 as a possible D gene (5 bases). This CDR3 contains 18 residues. CDR1 and CDR2 from the germline V gene are SGHRS and YFSETQ. Trimming stripped 1 base from V and 1 base from J, with 20 bases between.

This clone was counted between two and nine times. The chain couples TRBV6-4 to TRBJ1-4; 8 positions agree with TRBD1. CDR1 is MRHNA and CDR2 is SNTAGT in the germline V gene. V lost 4 bases and J lost 6; bases outside the gene matches: 7. The CDR3 is 15 residues long. The CDR3 is CASSVGQGLDEKLFF. CDR3 in DNA: TGTGCCAGCAGTGTAGGACAGGGATTAGATGAAAAACTGTTTTTT.

This clone was recorded a few times. The gene calls are TRBV10-2 and TRBJ2-4, with TRBD2 as a possible D gene (6 bases). Trimming shortened V by 0 bases and J by 0 bases, and 12 bases separated the two germline ends. The V gene's germline CDR1 is WSHSY and CDR2 SAAADI. The length of the CDR3 is 17 residues. CDR3 sequence reads: CASSESLAVLAKNIQYF. CDR3 in DNA: TGCGCCAGCAGTGAGTCGTTAGCGGTCCTAGCCAAAAACATTCAGTACTTC.

The chain is built from TRBV4-3 and TRBJ1-5; no reliable D call. V was shortened by 0 bases and J by 0 bases, with 12 bases between the two germline ends. The CDR3 is 17 residues long. The V gene's germline CDR1 is LGHNA and CDR2 YSLEER. CDR3: CASSQDWARASNQPQHF. CDR3 bases: TGCGCCAGCAGCCAAGATTGGGCGCGGGCTAGCAATCAGCCCCAGCATTTT.

By share, this clone ranks as medium-sized. V gene TRBV19 combines with J gene TRBJ1-5; TRBD1 aligns across 8 bases. V lost 7 bases, J lost 5 bases, and 19 bases stayed unmatched. This CDR3 comprises 18 residues. Germline loops: CDR1 LNHDA, CDR2 SQIVND (reference sequence). This CDR3 is CASTPVPETGAPYQPQHF. CDR3 in DNA: TGTGCCAGTACCCCCGTGCCCGAGACAGGGGCCCCTTATCAGCCCCAGCATTTT.

This clone was seen only a few times. The chain is built from TRBV5-6 and TRBJ2-7; possibly TRBD2 for D (5 bases). V was shortened by 3 bases and J by 4 bases, with 11 bases between the two germline ends. CDR3 length: 13 residues. Germline V gene lookup returns CDR1 SGHDT and CDR2 YYEEEE. The DNA of the CDR3 is TGTGCCAGCAGCTCCCCTACGGGGTACGAGCAGTACTTC. Encoded protein: CASSSPTGYEQYF.

This clone has just a few counts. The chain joins TRBV19 to TRBJ2-5, with D unclear. The DNA end lines up better with TRBJ2-7; the J call may be wrong. The CDR3 runs 13 residues. Germline V gene lookup returns CDR1 LNHDA and CDR2 SQIVND (reference sequence). CDR3 nucleotide sequence: TGTGCCAGTACTCCCTGGACGGACTACGAGCAGTACTTC. The encoded protein is CASTPWTDYEQYF.

J is TRBJ1-5 and V is TRBV25-1, with 7 nucleotides matching TRBD1. Germline loops: CDR1 MGHDK, CDR2 SYGVNS. Trimming removed 5 bases from V and 6 bases from J; junction bases left unmatched: 7. There are 14 residues in the CDR3. CDR3: CASSPTGAGQPQHF. CDR3 in DNA: TGTGCCAGCAGTCCCACAGGGGCCGGTCAGCCCCAGCATTTT.

The chain's CDR3 is CASKDRGYTGELFF. CDR3 DNA sequence: TGTGCCAGCAAAGACAGGGGGTACACCGGGGAGCTGTTTTTT. The J gene is TRBJ2-2, the V gene TRBV7-9; 9 nucleotides line up with TRBD1. The germline CDR1 and CDR2 sequences are SEHNR and FQNEAQ (reference sequence). Trimming at V came to 7 bases and at J to 3 bases, leaving 3 bases not matched to a gene. This CDR3 has 14 amino acids.

The chain combines TRBV19 with TRBJ2-5; 10 bases are a match to TRBD1. The CDR3 runs 15 residues. Germline loops: CDR1 LNHDA, CDR2 SQIVND (reference sequence). Trimming at V came to 5 bases and at J to 5 bases, leaving 8 bases not matched to a gene. This CDR3 is CASSLGLGQGETQYF. The CDR3 nucleotides are TGTGCCAGTAGTCTAGGTTTGGGACAGGGGGAGACCCAGTACTTC.

CDR3 amino acids: CASSAGLAGVGDTQYF. The CDR3, as DNA: TGTGCCAGCAGCGCGGGACTAGCGGGAGTCGGCGATACGCAGTATTTT. V and J are TRBV9 and TRBJ2-3; TRBD2 aligns across 14 bases. The length of the CDR3 is 16 residues. CDR1 and CDR2 (germline): SGDLS, YYNGEE. V lost 3 bases to trimming and J lost 6 bases; unmatched junction nucleotides: 6.